This paragraph covers one T cell receptor beta chain sequence. There is no known antigen for this receptor. Within one base of it there is no much larger clone, and no base qualities were kept. This specimen belongs to a study of blood T cell repertoires in COVID-19 (dated by TCRdb to 2020 to 2022). Broadly, across the study: Collaborator samples came from the United States, Italy and Spain and covered acute and convalescent phases of COVID-19. Samples came from the ongoing ImmuneRACE study (first 160 participants) plus 1,254 subjects from 6 global collaborators. HLA class I and class II types, where available, came from metadata supplied by the sample provider rather than from assay-based typing. The sample metadata nearly always contained a de-identified subject ID, COVID-19 status, age in years and sex. The repertoires were released in a freely available public database intended as a resource for research on the immune response to SARS-CoV-2. Deeply sampled blood TCRbeta repertoires from subjects exposed to, actively infected with, or recovered from COVID-19 were included in the dataset. The prospective study material was composed of cDNA or gDNA derived from T cells, B-cell-depleted T cells, or PBMCs. What the research found in general, with its limitations: The quantity of clinical and demographic metadata differed by source and by participant and was supplied without curation.

The collaborating institutions used their own protocols to collect whole blood in K2EDTA tubes. For TCRbeta analysis, collaborators shipped samples in one of three forms: frozen whole blood, isolated PBMCs, or DNA extracted from either of those sample types. Counted from cysteine to phenylalanine, this CDR3 has 14 amino acids. CDR3 DNA is the only sequence kept; it has 42 bases, read in frame from the first base. Via the germline V gene (reference sequence), CDR1 is SGHNT and CDR2 YYREEE. V is cut back by 6 bases and J by 7 bases, with 9 bases in the junction unmatched. The immunoSEQ Assay, a bias-controlled multiplex PCR, was used to amplify TCRbeta CDR3 regions from genomic DNA. Concerning the study's data processing: Nucleated cell counts per sample were estimated from amplification of reference gene primers within the assay. To quantify the absolute abundance of each unique TCRbeta CDR3 rearrangement, sequence reads were collapsed and filtered. For each sample, productive Simpson clonality was calculated as the square root of Simpson's diversity index across productive rearrangements. As stored in TCRdb, this immuneACCESS dataset retains in-frame rearrangements with V and J assigned. A fraction of the clones does not appear; measured against another copy, unresolved V genes explain less than half of the discrepancy, and the remainder lacks a known reason. V, J and clone size reflect that table, while D and trimming were determined from the DNA. For this sample the table gives 35,000 to 45,000 clones, of which approximately 88% were detected only once. The ten largest clonotypes hold about 9.8% of the sample.

The chain was built from TRBV5-4 and TRBJ2-1, and TRBD2 aligns with 8 junction nucleotides. The TCR comes from a human donor in a cohort sampled during active COVID-19. Specimen: peripheral blood. The CDR3 sequence is CASMYGGESNEQFF. The DNA is TGTGCCAGCATGTACGGGGGGGAGTCGAATGAGCAGTTCTTC.